Listed here are 11 T cell receptor beta chains from one sample, sequenced in a study of shared clonotypes between healthy human individuals. The naive CD8 population came from CD45RO-negative cells selected for CCR7, without terminally differentiated effector memory CD45RA+ cells. Repertoires were generated with immunoSEQ multiplex PCR, while TCRdb's copy carries only in-frame clones and drops some. The sample lists about 820,000 clones, roughly 92% occurring once. Sequencing used naive CD8+ T cells sorted from blood. These receptors came from a man aged 25 to 40 in good health.

This clone came up once. J is TRBJ1-2 and V is TRBV28; TRBD1 is a possible D gene (5 bases). The CDR3 runs to 14 residues. Germline V lookup: CDR1 MDHEN, CDR2 SYDVKM. Trimming took off 5 bases at V and 5 bases at J, with 15 bases between the two ends. The CDR3 spells CASSGPGTIYGYTF. The CDR3 nucleotides read TGTGCCAGCAGTGGCCCCGGGACCATATATGGCTACACCTTC.

V usage is TRBV29-1 and J usage is TRBJ2-7, with TRBD1 matching over 7 bases. The CDR3 spans 15 residues. With V trimmed by 2 bases and J by 2 bases, 9 bases remained unmatched. Germline V lookup: CDR1 SQVTM, CDR2 ANQGSEA. CDR3 DNA: TGCAGCGTTGAATTTGTAGGGACAGAAACCTACGAGCAGTACTTC. Translating gives CSVEFVGTETYEQYF.

The chain has TRBV2 and TRBJ2-5, with 16 bases lining up with TRBD2. The germline V gene encodes CDR1 SNHLY and CDR2 FYNNEI. After removal of 6 bases from V and 5 bases from J, the junction contained 12 bases not matched to a gene. This CDR3 region has 18 residues. CDR3 nucleotides: TGTGCCAGCAGAGCCGGGACTAGCGGGAGGGCCTTCGGTGAGACCCAGTACTTC. It codes for CASRAGTSGRAFGETQYF.

On this clone itself: The junction departs from germline at one end; a sequencing error may be responsible. The V gene is TRBV19, the J gene TRBJ1-1, with unresolved D. Looked up from germline, CDR1 is LNHDA and CDR2 is SQIVND (reference sequence). The CDR3 covers 11 residues. CDR3 coding DNA: TGTGCCAGTAGCATAGGACTGGAAGCTTTCTTT. It codes for CASSIGLEAFF. Drawing the rest from reference TRBV19 and TRBJ1-1, the complete variable domain is DGGITQSPKYLFRKEGQNVTLSCEQNLNHDAMYWYRQDPGQGLRLIYYSQIVNDFQKGDIAEGYSVSREKKESFPLTVTSAQKNPTAFYLCASSIGLEAFFGQGTRLTVV.

The J gene is TRBJ2-7, the V gene TRBV27; D is ambiguous. The CDR3 spans 15 residues. With 0 bases removed from V and 3 bases from J, the gap between germline ends came to 12 bases. The V gene's germline CDR1 is MNHEY and CDR2 SMNVEV (reference sequence). The CDR3 loop is CASSLSGLFGYEQYF. CDR3 DNA sequence: TGTGCCAGCAGTTTATCAGGGTTGTTCGGCTACGAGCAGTACTTC.

A few counts support this clone. This CDR3 is also generated by other DNA sequences in the sample. CDR3 residues: CASSDRVDGYTF. The CDR3 region has the DNA TGTGCCAGCAGCGACAGGGTGGACGGCTACACCTTC. This chain connects TRBV9 to TRBJ1-2; possibly TRBD1 for D (6 bases). The V gene lost 3 bases and the J gene lost 8 bases, with 11 bases spanning the gap. Germline CDR1 SGDLS, CDR2 YYNGEE. CDR3 length equals 12 residues.

V and J are TRBV19 and TRBJ2-5; TRBD1 agrees at 12 bases. This CDR3 is 15 amino acids long. Looked up from germline, CDR1 is LNHDA and CDR2 is SQIVND (reference sequence). J lost 5 bases, V lost 5 bases, and 6 bases had no gene match. The CDR3: CASSPGTGGAETQYF. DNA of the CDR3: TGTGCCAGTAGTCCGGGGACAGGGGGCGCGGAGACCCAGTACTTC.

The table lists this clone with a count of one. The J gene is TRBJ2-7, the V gene TRBV2, with D perhaps TRBD2 (6 bases). CDR1 and CDR2 from the germline V gene are SNHLY and FYNNEI. The length of the CDR3 is 13 residues. V lost 11 bases, J lost 0 bases, and 14 bases lay in between. CDR3 amino acids: CAGSSDSSYEQYF. The CDR3, as DNA: TGTGCCGGATCTAGCGATAGCTCCTACGAGCAGTACTTC.

The chain uses TRBV27 and TRBJ2-1; 7 nucleotides match TRBD2. Unmatched junction bases numbered 13, after V lost 2 bases and J lost 12 bases. CDR3 length: 15 residues. Germline V gene lookup returns CDR1 MNHEY and CDR2 SMNVEV (reference sequence). The CDR3: CASSLGSGTPLWQFF. CDR3 DNA sequence: TGTGCCAGCAGTTTAGGCAGCGGGACCCCACTTTGGCAGTTCTTC.

A word on this clone: Different DNA sequences within this sample yield the same CDR3. The chain combines TRBV14 with TRBJ2-7, with D unclear. Looked up from germline, CDR1 is SGHDN and CDR2 is FVKESK. V was trimmed by 1 base and J by 0 bases, leaving 4 bases between them. CDR3 length equals 13 residues. The CDR3 coding sequence is TGTGCCAGCAGCCAAGGGGGCTCCTACGAGCAGTACTTC. Its translation is CASSQGGSYEQYF.

The J gene is TRBJ1-1, the V gene TRBV4-1; unclear D gene. Germline assignment: CDR1 MGHRA and CDR2 YSYEKL. The V end lost 0 bases, the J end lost 3 bases, and 11 bases lay between the germline ends. The CDR3 consists of 15 residues. This chain's CDR3 is CASSQEGRLYTEAFF. CDR3 nucleotide sequence: TGCGCCAGCAGCCAAGAAGGCAGGTTATACACTGAAGCTTTCTTT.